This T cell receptor beta chain appears in the sequencing data of a study of blood T cell repertoires in COVID-19. About the study: COVID-19 samples collected from the United States, Italy and Spain covered acute and convalescent phases. PBMCs, B-cell-depleted T cells, or T cells were the source of the cDNA or gDNA that made up the material.

This CDR3 spans 15 amino acids. J lost 2 bases, V lost 0 bases, and 2 bases had no gene match. Germline V CDR1 and CDR2: MNHEY, SVGEGT. Methods used by the authors: Amplifying reference gene primers gave estimates of nucleated cell counts. TCRdb's table, derived via immunoSEQ multiplex PCR, lists solely in-frame clones and lacks some. V and J calls and clone size are as listed in that table; D and trimming were resolved from the DNA. Of about 260,000 clones listed, roughly four fifths are singletons. The chain recombines TRBV6-2 or TRBV6-3 with TRBJ1-2; 8 bases map to TRBD1. The sample taken for sequencing was peripheral blood. The sequence was obtained from a woman between 50 and 59 years old who had recovered from COVID-19. CDR3 DNA: TGTGCCAGCAGTTACTCGACAGGGGACAACTATGGCTACACCTTC. This codes for CASSYSTGDNYGYTF.